The entry below gives a single T cell receptor beta chain sequence along with its context. This entry is derived from a study of blood T cell repertoires in COVID-19. Study details: Whether acute or convalescent, the COVID-19 samples came from the United States, Italy and Spain. T cells, B-cell-depleted T cells, or PBMCs provided the cDNA or gDNA that served as material.

Germline lookup yields CDR1 SEHNR and CDR2 FQNEAQ (reference sequence). CDR3 length equals 15 residues. After removal of 3 bases from V and 7 bases from J, the junction contained 0 bases not matched to a gene. The protocol was immunoSEQ multiplex PCR, while the TCRdb copy is restricted to in-frame clones and leaves out a portion. Of 55,000 to 80,000 clones listed, more than 75% were seen once; the top ten hold 1.2%. The origin of this receptor is a woman aged 55 to 70 with acute or convalescent COVID-19. The specimen sequenced was peripheral blood. V and J are TRBV7-9 and TRBJ2-1, with 16 positions matching TRBD2. The CDR3 region is CASSLGLAGGNEQFF. DNA of the CDR3: TGTGCCAGCAGCTTGGGACTAGCGGGGGGGAATGAGCAGTTCTTC.